This T cell receptor beta chain was retrieved from a study of shared clonotypes between healthy human individuals. With respect to this clone: Its specificity is not known.

Assay execution took place at the deep level. The assay was immunoSEQ multiplex PCR, and TCRdb's table has in-frame clones only and misses some. The sample includes approximately 100,000 clones, about 72% of them seen just once. Every one of the donors was a Caucasian adult that lived in Nashville, Tennessee. Findings of the study overall: Clonotypes not shared had lower generation probabilities than those common to all four donors.

From germline, CDR1 is SNHLY and CDR2 FYNNEI. V was trimmed by 6 bases and J by 4 bases, leaving 12 bases between them. This CDR3 has 14 amino acids. The gene calls are TRBV2 and TRBJ2-2; perhaps TRBD2 as D (6 bases). This TCR came from a woman in her twenties or thirties in good health. Sequences were obtained from memory CD8+ T cells sorted from blood. Subset in this sample: CD45RO+ cells pooled with CCR7-negative TemRA cells. The CDR3 nucleotides are TGTGCCAGCAGGAGGGAAGCGGGCACCGGGGAGCTGTTTTTT. It specifies CASRREAGTGELFF. Full variable domain (rest looked up from reference TRBV2 and TRBJ2-2): EPEVTQTPSHQVTQMGQEVILRCVPISNHLYFYWYRQILGQKVEFLVSFYNNEISEKSEIFDDQFSVERPDGSNFTLKIRSTKLEDSAMYFCASRREAGTGELFFGEGSRLTVL.